These T cell receptor beta chains were read from a single sample in a study of T cell repertoires in cytomegalovirus infection. TCRdb analysed the reads with MiXCR anew, one entry per CDR3 protein. This table holds about 740,000 distinct CDR3 sequences, about 40% found once. The sample comprised PBMCs. These receptors came from a human donor in good health (CMV status not recorded). Some clones in this sample may be carry-over from other donors' samples. The CDR3 runs from the conserved cysteine through the conserved F or W. The order of the fields is V gene, J gene, CDR3 protein.

TRBV12-3/TRBV12-4,TRBJ1-1,CASSPRTGGKAFF
TRBV19,TRBJ1-1,CASARGGLPLEAFF
TRBV5-1,TRBJ1-3,CASSLGSLGNGNTIYF
TRBV11-2,TRBJ2-1,CASSLGSGSRDEQFF
TRBV27,TRBJ2-7,CASSLPPPGTGAPYEQYF
TRBV28,TRBJ1-5,CASTTTGPRQPQHF
TRBV7-2,TRBJ2-7,CASRPGGAGGKYEQYF
TRBV19,TRBJ1-5,CASTPTVNQPQHF
TRBV6-1,TRBJ1-2,CASSRVGEIYGYTF
TRBV27,TRBJ2-1,CASTGVNEQFF
TRBV28,TRBJ1-5,CASSLLGAEDNQPQHF
TRBV28,TRBJ1-1,CASMGPGNTEAFF
TRBV10-3,TRBJ1-1,CAIARKNTEAFF
TRBV7-2,TRBJ2-5,CASSLRGSETQYF
TRBV7-9,TRBJ2-7,CASSSTGVDEQYF
TRBV28,TRBJ2-7,CASSLASRGTYEQYF
TRBV29-1,TRBJ2-7,CSVISGDTYEQYF
TRBV27,TRBJ2-7,CASSSLGTVKQYF
TRBV25-1,TRBJ2-3,CASTVPSRESPSTDTQYF
TRBV6-6,TRBJ1-5,CASSSKVGAEGNQPQHF
TRBV6-5,TRBJ1-1,CASSYDGSREAFF
TRBV6-6,TRBJ2-7,CASSTGAHLSYEQYF
TRBV27,TRBJ1-5,CASSSRDRGFDQPQHF
TRBV11-1,TRBJ2-5,CASSLAGGGSAYF
TRBV28,TRBJ1-4,CATYPRRQDWGEKLFF
TRBV28,TRBJ1-2,CASSFPRTGDYGYTF
TRBV4-1,TRBJ2-7,CASSQDPSAYSSYEKYF
TRBV7-2,TRBJ2-2,CASSLISGNTGELFF
TRBV18,TRBJ2-2,CASSPSSGNIGELFF
TRBV7-9,TRBJ1-1,CASSPDRYNTEAFF
TRBV6-6,TRBJ1-1,CASRSLNTEAFF
TRBV29-1,TRBJ2-1,CSVVRAEVYNEQFF
TRBV27,TRBJ1-1,CASSFDRMNTEAFF
TRBV25-1,TRBJ1-1,CASMRQGSAARDTEAFF
TRBV24-1,TRBJ2-4,CDTSDQGAGIQYF
TRBV7-9,TRBJ2-5,CASSLGQTGETQYF
TRBV7-2,TRBJ2-3,CASSLTQRSATDTQYF
TRBV27,TRBJ2-7,CASSPGTLQGPYEQYF
TRBV20-1,TRBJ2-5,CSASKLAGSRETQYF
TRBV5-4,TRBJ2-7,CASSNPGTDEQYF
TRBV28,TRBJ1-5,CASSLVGKDRQPQHF
TRBV10-3,TRBJ2-1,CAISDGESSHNEQFF
TRBV5-6,TRBJ1-5,CASRRRGDSNQPQHF